The 25 T cell receptor beta chains reported below all come from one sample, sequenced in a study of T cell responses to AZD1222 COVID-19 vaccine. TCRdb keeps only in-frame clones here, not all; method: immunoSEQ multiplex PCR. The repertoire holds 100,000 or so clones, with roughly nine tenths as singletons. The material sequenced was peripheral blood, taken on day 0 of AZD1222 vaccination. The receptors stem from an adult in good health.

V is TRBV5-8 and J is TRBJ2-3; D remains unclear. V was clipped by 0 bases and J by 4 bases, with 15 bases between them. The CDR3 runs to 16 residues. Per the germline V gene, CDR1 is SGHTS and CDR2 is YDEGEE. The CDR3 region is CASSLGAEHSADTQYF. The CDR3 DNA is TGTGCCAGCAGCTTGGGGGCTGAGCATAGTGCAGATACGCAGTATTTT.

The chain joins TRBV7-2 to TRBJ1-2; 7 bases are shared with TRBD1. The CDR3 covers 14 residues. Germline V gives CDR1 SGHTA, CDR2 FQGNSA. Trimming at V came to 5 bases and at J to 7 bases, leaving 10 bases not matched to a gene. DNA for the CDR3: TGTGCCAGCAGCGTGACAGGGCAGGGAGCTGGCTACACCTTC. As protein: CASSVTGQGAGYTF.

This sequence joins TRBV4-2 and TRBJ1-2, with a possible D match to TRBD1 (6 bases). V was cut by 4 bases and J by 1 base, with 13 bases left in between. This CDR3 is built from 15 residues. In germline, CDR1 is LGHNA, CDR2 YNFKEQ. CDR3 DNA sequence: TGTGCCAGCAGCCCCCGGACAGTTCTTAACTATGGCTACACCTTC. It yields the protein CASSPRTVLNYGYTF.

V is TRBV5-1 and J is TRBJ2-3, with TRBD1 matching over 8 bases. The ends lost 0 bases at V and 5 bases at J; junction bases unmatched: 8. This CDR3 spans 16 amino acids. Germline V gene lookup returns CDR1 SGHRS and CDR2 YFSETQ. This CDR3 is CASSLAWGRGQDTQYF. CDR3 bases: TGCGCCAGCAGCTTGGCTTGGGGCAGGGGGCAAGATACGCAGTATTTT.

The gene calls are TRBV7-9 and TRBJ2-7; possible D gene TRBD1, 5 bases. V was clipped by 4 bases and J by 2 bases, with 9 bases between them. Germline V CDR1 and CDR2: SEHNR, FQNEAQ (reference sequence). The CDR3 covers 13 residues. The CDR3 spells CASSSDTTYEQYF. CDR3 bases: TGTGCCAGCAGCTCGGACACCACCTACGAGCAGTACTTC.

The chain has TRBV3-1 (or the pseudogene TRBV3-2) and TRBJ1-6; D is ambiguous. From germline, CDR1 is LGHDT and CDR2 YNNKEL (reference sequence). The CDR3 runs 15 residues. Deletions cut 2 bases from V and 3 bases from J, with 8 bases between. The CDR3 is CASSQWDRYNSPLHF. Here the CDR3 DNA reads TGTGCCAGCAGCCAATGGGATCGCTATAATTCACCCCTCCACTTT.

This chain links TRBV18 with TRBJ2-5, with TRBD1 identical over 8 bases. This CDR3 region has 13 residues. The germline gives CDR1 KGHSH, CDR2 LQKENI. The V and J ends lost 3 bases and 5 bases, in that order; junction bases with no gene match: 2. The CDR3 sequence is CASSPTGAETQYF. CDR3 nucleotide sequence: TGTGCCAGCTCACCGACAGGGGCGGAGACCCAGTACTTC. Full variable domain (missing parts from reference TRBV18 and TRBJ2-5): NAGVMQNPRHLVRRRGQEARLRCSPMKGHSHVYWYRQLPEEGLKFMVYLQKENIIDESGMPKERFSAEFPKEGPSILRIQQVVRGDSAAYFCASSPTGAETQYFGPGTRLLVL.

This clone was observed a single time. The rearrangement links TRBV19 to TRBJ1-6; possible D gene TRBD1, 6 bases. V shed 5 bases and J shed 3 bases, with 14 bases lying between them. This CDR3 contains 16 residues. From germline, CDR1 is LNHDA and CDR2 SQIVND (reference sequence). The CDR3 region has the DNA TGTGCCAGTAGTCCGCAGACAGGCCACTATAATTCACCCCTCCACTTT. Its protein is CASSPQTGHYNSPLHF.

J is TRBJ2-7 and V is TRBV6-1; 9 nucleotides agree with TRBD2. CDR3 length: 15 residues. With V trimmed by 2 bases and J by 2 bases, 4 bases remained unmatched. Germline V CDR1 and CDR2: MNHNS, SASEGT. CDR3 loop: CASSESASGTYEQYF. The DNA for the CDR3 is TGTGCCAGCAGTGAATCGGCTAGCGGGACCTACGAGCAGTACTTC.

This clone occurred once. The chain uses TRBV4-1 and TRBJ1-1; D call uncertain. Per germline, CDR1 MGHRA and CDR2 YSYEKL. The V end was cut by 1 base, the J end by 5 bases, with 11 bases between. This CDR3 has 14 residues. The CDR3 DNA reads as TGCGCCAGCAGCCAAGTCTTTGGGGTGACTGAAGCTTTCTTT. Its translation is CASSQVFGVTEAFF.

This chain links TRBV5-1 with TRBJ2-1, with a tentative D call TRBD2 (6 bases). Germline CDR1 and CDR2: SGHRS and YFSETQ. CDR3 length equals 14 residues. V shed 4 bases and J shed 0 bases, with 8 bases lying between them. The CDR3 sequence: CASSGGSSYNEQFF. The CDR3, as DNA: TGCGCCAGCAGCGGGGGGAGCTCCTACAATGAGCAGTTCTTC.

This clone was picked up a small number of times. The V and J genes are TRBV5-6 and TRBJ2-7; maybe TRBD1 (5 bases). The ends were cut back, 4 bases at V and 1 base at J, with 18 bases in the middle. Germline CDR1 is SGHDT and CDR2 is YYEEEE. The CDR3 loop spans 16 amino acids. CDR3 nucleotides: TGTGCCAGCAGCCAAATTACAGGTGGTATGTCCTACGAGCAGTACTTC. It translates to CASSQITGGMSYEQYF. The full variable domain, its missing parts supplied by reference TRBV5-6 and TRBJ2-7, is DAGVTQSPTHLIKTRGQQVTLRCSPKSGHDTVSWYQQALGQGPQFIFQYYEEEERQRGNFPDRFSGHQFPNYSSELNVNALLLGDSALYLCASSQITGGMSYEQYFGPGTRLTVT.

V and J are TRBV27 and TRBJ1-1; 11 positions agree with TRBD1. Germline V gives CDR1 MNHEY, CDR2 SMNVEV (reference sequence). This CDR3 is built from 13 residues. V shed 8 bases, J shed 8 bases, and the junction held 7 bases outside the gene matches. The CDR3 loop reads CASRGQGATEAFF. The CDR3 DNA reads TGTGCCAGCCGCGGACAGGGGGCAACCGAAGCTTTCTTT.

This chain connects TRBV5-6 to TRBJ1-4; 7 bases fit TRBD1. V trimming: 4 bases; J trimming: 7 bases; junction bases outside the gene matches: 10. This CDR3 is 15 amino acids long. From germline, CDR1 is SGHDT and CDR2 YYEEEE. CDR3 sequence reads: CASSPQTGRGEKLFF. The CDR3 nucleotides are TGTGCCAGCAGCCCTCAGACAGGGAGGGGTGAAAAACTGTTTTTT.

The chain is built from TRBV28 and TRBJ2-7; 7 bases map to TRBD1. The CDR3 has 14 amino acids. Trimming took 5 bases from V and 6 from J; bases not matched to a gene: 10. Germline-derived CDR1 and CDR2 are MDHEN and SYDVKM. The CDR3 loop reads CASSPPRQGGEQYF. The CDR3 coding sequence is TGTGCCAGCAGTCCCCCTAGACAGGGTGGCGAGCAGTACTTC.

This sequence joins TRBV24-1 and TRBJ2-7, with TRBD1 identical over 10 bases. V lost 3 bases, J lost 5 bases, and 3 bases stayed unmatched. The V gene's germline CDR1 is KGHDR and CDR2 SFDVKD. This CDR3 spans 14 amino acids. The CDR3 reads CATSDGTGVNEQYF. In DNA, the CDR3 is TGTGCCACCAGTGATGGGACAGGGGTCAACGAGCAGTACTTC.

The gene calls are TRBV6-5 and TRBJ1-1, with TRBD1 matching 8 bases. Looked up from germline, CDR1 is MNHEY and CDR2 is SVGAGI. Unmatched junction bases numbered 8, after V lost 7 bases and J lost 1 base. The CDR3 consists of 15 residues. The CDR3 sequence is CASTPWTGTNTEAFF. The CDR3 coding sequence is TGTGCCAGCACCCCCTGGACAGGGACGAACACTGAAGCTTTCTTT.

The chain couples TRBV7-2 to TRBJ1-5, with a possible D match to TRBD1 (5 bases). V gave up 6 bases and J gave up 2 bases, with 11 bases separating them. Germline CDR1 is SGHTA and CDR2 is FQGNSA. The CDR3 is made up of 14 amino acids. The CDR3 sequence is CASRPGGGNQPQHF. Here the CDR3 DNA reads TGTGCCAGCAGGCCCGGGGGGGGCAATCAGCCCCAGCATTTT.

This clone was observed once. This chain links TRBV19 with TRBJ2-1; D uncertain. The CDR3 consists of 16 residues. V gave up 4 bases and J gave up 0 bases, with 13 bases separating them. CDR1 is LNHDA, CDR2 SQIVND, per germline (reference sequence). CDR3 nucleotides: TGTGCCAGTAGTAGCCAGGCGTGGAGCTCCTACAATGAGCAGTTCTTC. Translation gives CASSSQAWSSYNEQFF.

The chain recombines TRBV28 with TRBJ2-1; D is perhaps TRBD1 or TRBD2 (5 bases each). Deletions cut 5 bases from V and 8 bases from J, with 7 bases between. The CDR3 sequence is 11 residues long. The V gene's germline CDR1 is MDHEN and CDR2 SYDVKM. The CDR3 DNA reads as TGTGCCAGCAGTCGGGACGATGAGCAGTTCTTC. Protein product: CASSRDDEQFF.

V gene TRBV7-9 combines with J gene TRBJ1-5; TRBD1 is a possible D gene (5 bases). Germline V gene lookup returns CDR1 SEHNR and CDR2 FQNEAQ (reference sequence). The V end was cut by 5 bases, the J end by 0 bases, with 11 bases between. The CDR3 is 15 amino acids. CDR3 DNA sequence: TGTGCCAGCAGCCTGGGGCAGCATAGCAATCAGCCCCAGCATTTT. Its protein product is CASSLGQHSNQPQHF.

The chain has TRBV7-3 and TRBJ2-1, with TRBD2 as a possible D gene (6 bases). This CDR3 comprises 17 residues. Germline V lookup: CDR1 SGHTA, CDR2 FQGTGA. With 1 base removed from V and 1 base from J, the gap between germline ends came to 14 bases. CDR3 in amino acids: CASSLNPGGDSYNEQFF. For the CDR3, the DNA is TGTGCCAGCAGCTTAAATCCCGGCGGGGATTCCTACAATGAGCAGTTCTTC.

The CDR3 loop is CASGQGDTEAFF. CDR3 nucleotide sequence: TGTGCCTCCGGACAGGGGGATACTGAAGCTTTCTTT. The gene calls are TRBV10-3 and TRBJ1-1; 10 bases are shared with TRBD1. This CDR3 comprises 12 residues. Germline lookup yields CDR1 ENHRY and CDR2 SYGVKD. Trimming removed 11 bases from V and 5 bases from J; junction bases left unmatched: 5.

The chain couples TRBV10-1 to TRBJ1-2; 7 bases map to TRBD1. There are 13 residues in the CDR3. The ends lost 0 bases at V and 7 bases at J; junction bases unmatched: 2. The germline gives CDR1 WNHNN, CDR2 SYGVQD (reference sequence). CDR3 region: CASSESGQAGYTF. DNA of the CDR3: TGCGCCAGCAGTGAGTCCGGACAGGCTGGCTACACCTTC.

The rearrangement uses TRBV3-1 (or the pseudogene TRBV3-2) and TRBJ2-2, with D possibly being TRBD1 (6 bases). This CDR3 spans 15 amino acids. V was cut by 1 base and J by 5 bases, with 11 bases left in between. Looked up from germline, CDR1 is LGHDT and CDR2 is YNNKEL (reference sequence). The CDR3 DNA reads TGTGCCAGCAGCCAAGGGCCCGACAGGACCGGGGAGCTGTTTTTT. This codes for CASSQGPDRTGELFF.